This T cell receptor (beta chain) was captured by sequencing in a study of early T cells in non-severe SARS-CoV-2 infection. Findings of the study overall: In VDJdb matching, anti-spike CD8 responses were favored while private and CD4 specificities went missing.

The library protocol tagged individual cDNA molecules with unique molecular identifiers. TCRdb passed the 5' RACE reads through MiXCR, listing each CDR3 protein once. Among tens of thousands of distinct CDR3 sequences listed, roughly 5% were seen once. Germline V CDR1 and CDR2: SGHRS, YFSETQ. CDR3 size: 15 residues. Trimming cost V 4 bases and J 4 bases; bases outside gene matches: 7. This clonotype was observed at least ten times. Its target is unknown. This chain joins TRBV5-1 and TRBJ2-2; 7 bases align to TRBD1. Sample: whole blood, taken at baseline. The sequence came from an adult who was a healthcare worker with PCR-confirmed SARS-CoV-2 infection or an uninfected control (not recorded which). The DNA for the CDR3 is TGCGCCAGCAGCCCTACTAACAGGGGCACCGGGGAGCTGTTTTTT. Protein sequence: CASSPTNRGTGELFF.